The following is a TCR beta chain sequence with its context. The sample comes from a study of shared clonotypes between healthy human individuals. The CDR3 length is 15 residues. With V trimmed by 3 bases and J by 1 base, 6 bases remained unmatched. Germline-derived CDR1 and CDR2 are SGDLS and YYNGEE. It was into CD45RA+ naive and CD45RA-negative memory subsets that the CD4+ cells were split. Only in-frame clones appear in the TCRdb table, and some are missing; sequencing was by immunoSEQ multiplex PCR. Altogether about 2,500,000 clones are present, more than 90% being singletons, with the ten largest covering under 0.15%.

The receptor was isolated from a man younger than 30 in good health. The source material was naive CD4+ T cells sorted from blood. Stated subset: CD45RA+ positively selected. The genes are TRBV9 and TRBJ2-5; 7 bases align to TRBD2. CDR3 DNA: TGTGCCAGCAGCGCCGGGAGGAGGGGCCAAGAGACCCAGTACTTC. It is translated as CASSAGRRGQETQYF.